What follows are 12 T cell receptor beta chains derived from one specimen sequenced in a study of OX40 agonist ivuxolimab in advanced cancers. Profiled with immunoSEQ multiplex PCR; TCRdb holds only in-frame clones, not every one. The profile covers about 70,000 clones, with approximately 80% appearing a single time and less than 7.5% taken by the ten largest. Here the sequenced sample was CD4+ or CD8+ T cells sorted from blood, taken in a trial of the OX40 agonist ivuxolimab. Receptors originate from an adult with an advanced solid tumor such as melanoma, head and neck, liver or kidney cancer.

The chain joins TRBV18 to TRBJ1-5, with 7 bases identical to TRBD1. V lost 3 bases, J lost 5 bases, and 7 bases stayed unmatched. The CDR3 extends over 15 amino acids. The V gene's germline CDR1 is KGHSH and CDR2 LQKENI. CDR3 bases: TGTGCCAGCTCACCCGCGGGGACAGACCATCAGCCCCAGCATTTT. Its translation: CASSPAGTDHQPQHF.

CDR3 DNA: TGTGCCAGCAGACCGACAGGGGAAGGGTACGAGCAGTACTTC. Its protein product is CASRPTGEGYEQYF. The chain links TRBV7-9 to TRBJ2-7, with 8 bases matching TRBD1. This CDR3 spans 14 amino acids. From germline, CDR1 is SEHNR and CDR2 FQNEAQ (reference sequence). The V gene end was trimmed by 6 bases and the J gene end by 4 bases; junction bases not matched to a gene: 8.

The V and J genes are TRBV7-2 and TRBJ2-3; 8 bases fit TRBD2. The germline V gene encodes CDR1 SGHTA and CDR2 FQGNSA. The CDR3 is made up of 15 amino acids. V lost 10 bases to trimming and J lost 4 bases; unmatched junction nucleotides: 13. In DNA form, the CDR3 reads TGTGCCACCGGGGGGGAGTGGGTTCGGGCAGATACGCAGTATTTT. It translates to CATGGEWVRADTQYF.

CDR3 region: CASRPTGQETQYF. The CDR3 coding sequence is TGTGCCAGCAGGCCGACAGGCCAAGAGACCCAGTACTTC. V and J are TRBV7-3 and TRBJ2-5, with a possible D match to TRBD1 (6 bases). V was pared by 6 bases and J by 1 base, with 9 bases between. CDR1 and CDR2 from the germline V gene are SGHTA and FQGTGA. The CDR3 totals 13 residues.

The CDR3 nucleotides are TGTGCCAGCTCACCCCAGCGCTCTGGAAACACCATATATTTT. It encodes CASSPQRSGNTIYF. The rearrangement links TRBV18 to TRBJ1-3; D unclear. Germline values: CDR1 KGHSH, CDR2 LQKENI. The V end was cut by 3 bases, the J end by 0 bases, with 6 bases between. The CDR3 covers 14 residues.

The rearrangement joins TRBV19 to TRBJ1-2; 9 bases are shared with TRBD1. This CDR3 region has 18 residues. The V gene's germline CDR1 is LNHDA and CDR2 SQIVND (reference sequence). With 5 bases clipped from V and 0 bases from J, the junction kept 13 bases outside the gene matches. The CDR3 spells CASSLNPPGQGSNYGYTF. As DNA, the CDR3 is TGTGCCAGTAGTCTAAATCCACCCGGACAGGGGTCTAACTATGGCTACACCTTC.

The V call is TRBV5-4, the J call TRBJ2-1; 12 nucleotides match TRBD2. This CDR3 has 17 amino acids. CDR1 and CDR2 (germline): SGHNT, YYREEE (reference sequence). The V gene end was trimmed by 0 bases and the J gene end by 6 bases; junction bases not matched to a gene: 7. The CDR3 is CASSLELLAGGSNEQFF. The CDR3 coding sequence is TGTGCCAGCAGCTTGGAGCTACTAGCGGGAGGAAGCAATGAGCAGTTCTTC. The full variable domain, rest sourced from reference TRBV5-4 and TRBJ2-1, is ETGVTQSPTHLIKTRGQQVTLRCSSQSGHNTVSWYQQALGQGPQFIFQYYREEENGRGNFPPRFSGLQFPNYSSELNVNALELDDSALYLCASSLELLAGGSNEQFFGPGTRLTVL.

A single count supports this clone. The genes are TRBV7-3 and TRBJ2-1; D is unclear. V gave up 2 bases and J gave up 6 bases, with 11 bases separating them. CDR3 length equals 14 residues. The germline V gene encodes CDR1 SGHTA and CDR2 FQGTGA. CDR3 in DNA: TGTGCCAGCAGCTTATCCAGGACGGGCAATGAGCAGTTCTTC. It is translated as CASSLSRTGNEQFF. Looking up the rest from reference TRBV7-3 and TRBJ2-1 gives the full variable domain: GAGVSQTPSNKVTEKGKYVELRCDPISGHTALYWYRQSLGQGPEFLIYFQGTGAADDSGLPNDRFFAVRPEGSVSTLKIQRTERGDSAVYLCASSLSRTGNEQFFGPGTRLTVL.

The chain joins TRBV5-1 to TRBJ2-1; 14 bases fit TRBD2. There are 17 residues in the CDR3. The germline V gene encodes CDR1 SGHRS and CDR2 YFSETQ. V trimming: 1 base; J trimming: 7 bases; junction bases outside the gene matches: 7. CDR3 DNA: TGCGCCAGCAGCTTGATCCCGACTAGCGGGGGGGATAATGAGCAGTTCTTC. Protein product: CASSLIPTSGGDNEQFF. The whole variable domain, filled in from reference TRBV5-1 and TRBJ2-1, reads KAGVTQTPRYLIKTRGQQVTLSCSPISGHRSVSWYQQTPGQGLQFLFEYFSETQRNKGNFPGRFSGRQFSNSRSEMNVSTLELGDSALYLCASSLIPTSGGDNEQFFGPGTRLTVL.

The chain has TRBV28 and TRBJ1-1; the D is unclear. Trimming shortened V by 4 bases and J by 4 bases, and 13 bases separated the two germline ends. Looked up from germline, CDR1 is MDHEN and CDR2 is SYDVKM. This CDR3 contains 14 residues. As DNA, the CDR3 is TGTGCCAGCAGTTCCCCGAGCCGGAGCACTGAAGCTTTCTTT. Amino acid sequence: CASSSPSRSTEAFF.

This clone was seen a handful of times. The chain carries TRBV19 and TRBJ2-7; 7 bases align to TRBD1. The germline CDR1 and CDR2 sequences are LNHDA and SQIVND (reference sequence). With 4 bases clipped from V and 6 bases from J, the junction kept 6 bases outside the gene matches. The CDR3 length is 13 residues. The CDR3 region has the DNA TGTGCCAGTAGTAAAGGCAGGGGGTTCGAGCAGTACTTC. This translates into CASSKGRGFEQYF.

V is TRBV7-2 and J is TRBJ2-5; maybe TRBD1 (6 bases). The V gene's germline CDR1 is SGHTA and CDR2 FQGNSA. V was clipped by 0 bases and J by 1 base, with 15 bases between them. The CDR3 is 17 amino acids. The CDR3 is CASSLARVGGGQETQYF. CDR3 bases: TGTGCCAGCAGCTTAGCGCGGGTTGGGGGCGGCCAAGAGACCCAGTACTTC.